This section outlines one T cell receptor beta chain sequence together with its context. Its antigen is unidentified. The sample is drawn from a study of tumor-infiltrating lymphocytes in localized non-small cell lung cancer. General study points: Higher tumor T cell infiltration than in uninvolved lung was supported by TCRbeta sequencing.

J lost 7 bases, V lost 4 bases, and 8 bases had no gene match. The germline V gene encodes CDR1 MNHGY and CDR2 SVAAGI. This CDR3 contains 14 residues. Profiled with immunoSEQ multiplex PCR; TCRdb holds only in-frame clones, not every one. The sample consists of fewer than 15,000 clones, about 70% of them appearing once. This clonotype was sampled from a human donor with non-small cell lung cancer. Sequenced input: uninvolved lung tissue not adjacent to the tumor. The genes are TRBV6-9 and TRBJ1-2, with 8 nucleotides matching TRBD1. CDR3 residues: CASSCMDRVAGYTF. The CDR3 DNA follows: TGTGCCAGCAGTTGTATGGACAGGGTTGCTGGCTACACCTTC.